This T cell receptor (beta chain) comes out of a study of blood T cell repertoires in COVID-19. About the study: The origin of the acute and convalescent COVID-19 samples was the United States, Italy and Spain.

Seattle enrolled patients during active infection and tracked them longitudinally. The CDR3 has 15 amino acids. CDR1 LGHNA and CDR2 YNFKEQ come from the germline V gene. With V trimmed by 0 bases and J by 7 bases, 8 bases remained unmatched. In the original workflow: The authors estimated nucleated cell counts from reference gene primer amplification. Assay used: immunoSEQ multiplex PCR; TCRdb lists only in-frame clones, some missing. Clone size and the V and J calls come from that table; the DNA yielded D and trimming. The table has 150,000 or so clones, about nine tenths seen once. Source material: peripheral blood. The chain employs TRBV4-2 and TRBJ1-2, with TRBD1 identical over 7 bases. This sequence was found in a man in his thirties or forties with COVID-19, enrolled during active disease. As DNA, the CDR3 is TGTGCCAGCAGCCAAGATTTGGGACAGCGTTTTGGCTACACCTTC. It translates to CASSQDLGQRFGYTF.